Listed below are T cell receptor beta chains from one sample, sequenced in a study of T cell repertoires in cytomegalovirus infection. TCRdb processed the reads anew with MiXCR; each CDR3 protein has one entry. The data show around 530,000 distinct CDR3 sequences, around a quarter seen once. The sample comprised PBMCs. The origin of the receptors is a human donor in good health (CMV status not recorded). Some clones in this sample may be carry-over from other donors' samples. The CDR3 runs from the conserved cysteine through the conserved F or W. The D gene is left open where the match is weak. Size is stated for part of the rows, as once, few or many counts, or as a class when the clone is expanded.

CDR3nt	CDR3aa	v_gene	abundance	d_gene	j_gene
TGTGCCAGCAGCCCTGGACAGGGGGGCTATGGCTACACCTTC	CASSPGQGGYGYTF	TRBV7-2	many	TRBD1	TRBJ1-2
TGTGCCAGCCAGATAGCGGGAGGGGAGACCCAGTACTTC	CASQIAGGETQYF	TRBV27	few	TRBD2	TRBJ2-5
TGTGCCAGCAGTTTTTTCCCACGGAGAGACAATCAGCCCCAGCATTTT	CASSFFPRRDNQPQHF	TRBV6-2/TRBV6-3	few	NA	TRBJ1-5
TGTGCCAGCAGTTCGCGACAGAATAGCAATCAGCCCCAGCATTTT	CASSSRQNSNQPQHF	TRBV12-3/TRBV12-4	NA	NA	TRBJ1-5
TGCAGTGCTAGAGTTTATGGCGGGAGCACTGAGCAGTTCTTC	CSARVYGGSTEQFF	TRBV20-1	few	TRBD2	TRBJ2-1
TGTGCCAGCAGCTTGGAGAGGGTAGGCTACACCTTC	CASSLERVGYTF	TRBV5-8	NA	NA	TRBJ1-2
TGTGCCAGCAGCTTAGACGGGGGACTGAATCAGCCCCAGCATTTT	CASSLDGGLNQPQHF	TRBV7-2	many	NA	TRBJ1-5
TGTGCCAACAGCTTAGTCAACTCCGGATTAGGGGCATATTATACGCAGTATTTT	CANSLVNSGLGAYYTQYF	TRBV7-2	NA	NA	TRBJ2-3
TGTGCCAGCACACAGATCACAGGGGGCTCTGTCAATGAGCAGTTCTTC	CASTQITGGSVNEQFF	TRBV6-1	few	TRBD1	TRBJ2-1
TGTGCCAGCAGCTTCGCCGGACGGACCGAGCAGTACTTC	CASSFAGRTEQYF	TRBV5-6	NA	NA	TRBJ2-7
TGTGCCAGCAGTCGGGGTCCACCTAATGAAAAACTGTTTTTT	CASSRGPPNEKLFF	TRBV12-3/TRBV12-4	NA	NA	TRBJ1-4
TGTGCCGTATACCTTGAGGGGCAGGGAGACTATGGCTACACCTTC	CAVYLEGQGDYGYTF	TRBV28	NA	NA	TRBJ1-2
TGTGCCAGTACAGGTCAGTCGGGCAATCAGCCCCAGCATTTT	CASTGQSGNQPQHF	TRBV19	many	NA	TRBJ1-5
TGTGCCAGTAGTGCCGGGACGAACATCATCCCCAAGACCCAGTACTTC	CASSAGTNIIPKTQYF	TRBV19	NA	NA	TRBJ2-5
TGTGCCAGCAGCTTAGAGCGGAGCGAGCAGTACTTC	CASSLERSEQYF	TRBV7-2	NA	NA	TRBJ2-7
TGTGCCAGCAGCTTAGACGGTGGGGCTGGGGCCAACGTCCTGACTTTC	CASSLDGGAGANVLTF	TRBV11-2	NA	NA	TRBJ2-6
TGTGCCAGCAGATCTGGGACAGGGTCGGCAGATACGCAGTATTTT	CASRSGTGSADTQYF	TRBV7-8	many	TRBD1	TRBJ2-3
TGTGCCAGCAGCTCGACAGGGGGCGAGACCCAGTACTTC	CASSSTGGETQYF	TRBV7-2	few	TRBD1	TRBJ2-5
TGTGCTAGTGCCCTCGGGGGTGATAAAAATGAGCAGTTCTTC	CASALGGDKNEQFF	TRBV12-5	few	NA	TRBJ2-1
TGTGCCAGCAGCTCCCTAGGACAGGAAGCTTTCTTT	CASSSLGQEAFF	TRBV12-3/TRBV12-4	NA	NA	TRBJ1-1
TGTGCCAGCAGCCCCAAGCGCGATGAGCAGTTCTTC	CASSPKRDEQFF	TRBV12-3/TRBV12-4	many	NA	TRBJ2-1
TGTGCCAGCAGCCCTGGGAGGAGGACAGATACGCAGTATTTT	CASSPGRRTDTQYF	TRBV7-3	NA	NA	TRBJ2-3
TGTGCCAGCTCACCTCGGGCGCCGGGACTAGATAGCTACGAGCAGTACTTC	CASSPRAPGLDSYEQYF	TRBV6-1	few	TRBD2	TRBJ2-7
TGTGCCAGCAGCTCCACTGGGGCCAACGTCCTGACTTTC	CASSSTGANVLTF	TRBV7-9	few	NA	TRBJ2-6